The 2 T cell receptor beta chains below come from one sample, sequenced in a study of cytomegalovirus exposure and HLA in healthy donors. Primers included in the PCR were 60 Vbeta and 13 Jbeta primers. The data were produced by immunoSEQ multiplex PCR, yet TCRdb's version contains in-frame clones alone and is incomplete. The data hold around 180,000 clones, with 87% observed a single time. Sequenced: PBMCs. Receptors were obtained from a girl under two years old in good health and CMV-seronegative.

The chain joins TRBV10-3 to TRBJ2-7; D is uncertain. CDR1 and CDR2 from the germline V gene are ENHRY and SYGVKD. CDR3 length: 14 amino acids. Trimming stripped 7 bases from V and 0 bases from J, with 13 bases between. CDR3 in amino acids: CAIKRLVLSYEQYF. CDR3 DNA sequence: TGTGCCATCAAACGGCTAGTCCTCTCCTACGAGCAGTACTTC.

The rearrangement joins TRBV15 to TRBJ1-3; D gene unclear. This CDR3 spans 18 amino acids. The V end lost 0 bases, the J end lost 0 bases, and 15 bases lay between the germline ends. CDR1 LNHNV and CDR2 YYDKDF come from the germline V gene (reference sequence). CDR3 sequence reads: CATSRDRRGESSGNTIYF. The CDR3 coding sequence is TGTGCCACCAGCAGAGATCGCCGGGGAGAGAGCTCTGGAAACACCATATATTTT. Variable domain in full (rest from reference TRBV15 and TRBJ1-3): DAMVIQNPRYQVTQFGKPVTLSCSQTLNHNVMYWYQQKSSQAPKLLFHYYDKDFNNEADTPDNFQSRRPNTSFCFLDIRSPGLGDTAMYLCATSRDRRGESSGNTIYFGEGSWLTVV.